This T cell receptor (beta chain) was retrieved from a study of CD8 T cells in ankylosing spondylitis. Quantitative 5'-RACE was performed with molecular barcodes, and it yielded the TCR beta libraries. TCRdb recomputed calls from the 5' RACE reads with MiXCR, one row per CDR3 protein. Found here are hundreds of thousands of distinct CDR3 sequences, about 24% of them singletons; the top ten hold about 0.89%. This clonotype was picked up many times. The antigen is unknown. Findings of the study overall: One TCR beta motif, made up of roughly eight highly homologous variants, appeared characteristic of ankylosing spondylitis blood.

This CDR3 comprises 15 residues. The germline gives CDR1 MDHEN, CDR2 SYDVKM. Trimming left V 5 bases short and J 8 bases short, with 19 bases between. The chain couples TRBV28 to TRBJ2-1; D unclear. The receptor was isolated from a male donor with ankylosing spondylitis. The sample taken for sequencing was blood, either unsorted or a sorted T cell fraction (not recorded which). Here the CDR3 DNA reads TGTGCCAGCAGTAAACCTAGTACCAGCCTCCATGAGCAGTTCTTC. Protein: CASSKPSTSLHEQFF.